Listed below are T cell receptor beta chains from one sample, sequenced in a study of response to subunit inactivated influenza vaccine. TCRdb independently ran MiXCR on the RT-PCR reads; one entry per CDR3 protein. The sample has 500,000 or so distinct CDR3 sequences; about 15% are singletons. The specimen was CD4+ T cells sorted from PBMCs, collected roughly 24 months after vaccination. Receptor source: a man aged 45 to 70 who received an inactivated influenza vaccine. Each CDR3 is given without its conserved first and last residue.

V gene	CDR3 length	J gene	CDR3 protein
TRBV2	11	TRBJ2-2	ASRGPRGGELF
TRBV3-1	11	TRBJ2-3	ASSQTLGTTQY
TRBV6-1	13	TRBJ2-1	ASSGRGRGYNEQF
TRBV11-2	18	TRBJ2-5	ASSLRGRGLAGAWGETQY
TRBV27	12	TRBJ1-4	ASSLKGLGEKLF
TRBV6-1	11	TRBJ2-7	ASSRQGGFEQY
TRBV20-1	12	TRBJ2-5	SARERLEQETQY
TRBV20-1	13	TRBJ2-3	SARETSGTGDTQY
TRBV5-1	13	TRBJ2-5	ASSPWSPNQETQY
TRBV4-1	13	TRBJ2-7	ASSHVGSLTYEQY
TRBV28	10	TRBJ2-1	ASWTGGGPQF